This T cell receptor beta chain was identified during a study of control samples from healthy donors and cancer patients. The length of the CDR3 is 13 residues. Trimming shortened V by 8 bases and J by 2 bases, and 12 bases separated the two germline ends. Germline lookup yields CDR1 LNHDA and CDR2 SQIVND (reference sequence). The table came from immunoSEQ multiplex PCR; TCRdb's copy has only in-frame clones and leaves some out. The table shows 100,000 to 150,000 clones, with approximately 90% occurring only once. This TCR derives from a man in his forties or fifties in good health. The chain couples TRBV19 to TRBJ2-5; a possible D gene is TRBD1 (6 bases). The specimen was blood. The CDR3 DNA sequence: TGTGCCAGTGGACAGCCAAGACAAGAGACCCAGTACTTC. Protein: CASGQPRQETQYF. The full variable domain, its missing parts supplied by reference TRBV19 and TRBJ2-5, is DGGITQSPKYLFRKEGQNVTLSCEQNLNHDAMYWYRQDPGQGLRLIYYSQIVNDFQKGDIAEGYSVSREKKESFPLTVTSAQKNPTAFYLCASGQPRQETQYFGPGTRLLVL.